A single T cell receptor beta chain is shown here with its context. This record belongs to a study of control samples from healthy donors and cancer patients. Using immunoSEQ multiplex PCR, the repertoire was profiled, and TCRdb retains in-frame clones only, with some absent. The sample lists around 150,000 clones, roughly 89% occurring once. This CDR3 is built from 14 residues. V was clipped by 3 bases and J by 8 bases, with 13 bases between them. Per the germline V gene, CDR1 is KGHSH and CDR2 is LQKENI. The sequence came from a man aged 30-40 years in good health. Sequencing was performed on blood. This chain links TRBV18 with TRBJ1-4; D not resolved. CDR3 sequence (DNA): TGTGCCAGCTCACCTAGCGGAGGAAGAGAAAAACTGTTTTTT. Its translation is CASSPSGGREKLFF.